These 13 T cell receptor beta chains were all obtained from the same sample, sequenced in a study of human T cells and chemical hapten exposure. The time point was: patch test 3, about 24 weeks after DPC sensitization. Treatment specified: therapeutic diphenylcyclopropenone sensitization with weekly scalp DPC. Sequencing started from total RNA isolated from unfractionated whole blood. TCRdb reanalysed the RACE reads using MiXCR and keeps one entry per CDR3 protein. The data show under 50,000 distinct CDR3 sequences, approximately 11% seen once. The source was whole blood, collected in connection with sensitization to the hapten diphenylcyclopropenone (DPC). These receptors all come from a woman in her forties with alopecia areata. Some clones in this sample may be carry-over from other donors' samples.

This clonotype was found many times. This chain connects TRBV9 to TRBJ2-2; TRBD1 matches at 7 bases. J lost 4 bases, V lost 0 bases, and 6 bases had no gene match. The CDR3 extends over 16 amino acids. The V gene's germline CDR1 is SGDLS and CDR2 YYNGEE. The CDR3 DNA reads as TGTGCCAGCAGCGTAGAGTACAGGGGCATCACCGGGGAGCTGTTTTTT. This codes for CASSVEYRGITGELFF.

In this sample, this clonotype turned up many times. The chain carries TRBV4-2 and TRBJ1-3; tentative D call: TRBD1 (5 bases). The CDR3 is 14 amino acids. In germline, CDR1 is LGHNA, CDR2 YNFKEQ. V was shortened by 1 base and J by 11 bases, with 15 bases between the two germline ends. The CDR3, as DNA: TGTGCCAGCAGCCAAGTGGGGACGGTCCAGTCCATATATTTT. Translation: CASSQVGTVQSIYF.

The CDR3 loop is CASSATGTNTEAFF. As DNA, the CDR3 is TGCGCCAGCAGCGCGACAGGGACGAACACTGAAGCTTTCTTT. The gene calls are TRBV5-1 and TRBJ1-1, with 7 bases lining up with TRBD1. Trimming cost V 4 bases and J 1 base; bases outside gene matches: 4. CDR1 is SGHRS, CDR2 YFSETQ, per germline. This CDR3 is 14 amino acids long.

This clonotype has at least ten counts. The chain joins TRBV5-1 to TRBJ2-1, with unresolved D. Germline CDR1 and CDR2: SGHRS and YFSETQ. The CDR3 extends over 12 amino acids. V lost 4 bases to trimming and J lost 4 bases, with 6 bases between them. The CDR3 sequence is CASSPEYNEQFF. The CDR3 nucleotides are TGCGCCAGCAGCCCAGAATACAATGAGCAGTTCTTC. Drawing the rest from reference TRBV5-1 and TRBJ2-1, the complete variable domain is KAGVTQTPRYLIKTRGQQVTLSCSPISGHRSVSWYQQTPGQGLQFLFEYFSETQRNKGNFPGRFSGRQFSNSRSEMNVSTLELGDSALYLCASSPEYNEQFFGPGTRLTVL.

With respect to this clonotype: This may be a read error, as it is one base from a much larger clone. The chain uses TRBV9 and TRBJ1-1; D gene ambiguous. V gave up 4 bases and J gave up 4 bases, with 11 bases separating them. The CDR3 has 13 residues. Germline V lookup: CDR1 SGDLS, CDR2 YYNGEE. This chain's CDR3 is CASSTTSATEAFF. The CDR3, as DNA: TGTGCCAGCAGCACTACGTCGGCCACTGAAGCTTTCTTT. Drawing the rest from reference TRBV9 and TRBJ1-1, the complete variable domain is DSGVTQTPKHLITATGQRVTLRCSPRSGDLSVYWYQQSLDQGLQFLIQYYNGEERAKGNILERFSAQQFPDLHSELNLSSLELGDSALYFCASSTTSATEAFFGQGTRLTVV.

This clonotype was counted only a few times. The genes are TRBV7-2 and TRBJ1-2; D remains ambiguous. The CDR3 has 13 amino acids. CDR1 and CDR2 from the germline V gene are SGHTA and FQGNSA. Trimming took off 5 bases at V and 1 base at J, with 8 bases between the two ends. CDR3 sequence: CASSLWNNYGYTF. The CDR3 DNA sequence: TGTGCCAGCAGCCTGTGGAATAACTATGGCTACACCTTC.

This clonotype came up a few times. The V and J genes are TRBV29-1 and TRBJ1-1; D is unclear. Between the trimmed V and J ends, which lost 3 bases and 1 base, there was a span of 9 bases. This CDR3 comprises 13 residues. CDR1 SQVTM and CDR2 ANQGSEA come from the germline V gene. Here the CDR3 DNA reads TGCAGCGTTGACCGACATACGAACACTGAAGCTTTCTTT. Translating gives CSVDRHTNTEAFF.

This clonotype was observed at least ten times. The chain employs TRBV9 and TRBJ1-4; TRBD1 agrees at 8 bases. This CDR3 is 14 amino acids long. Germline V gives CDR1 SGDLS, CDR2 YYNGEE. V lost 3 bases, J lost 4 bases, and 2 bases stayed unmatched. CDR3 amino acids: CASSAGQGNEKLFF. In nucleotides, the CDR3 is TGTGCCAGCAGCGCAGGACAGGGTAATGAAAAACTGTTTTTT.

The chain couples TRBV10-1 to TRBJ1-6; D unresolved. Looked up from germline, CDR1 is WNHNN and CDR2 is SYGVQD (reference sequence). The CDR3 is made up of 12 amino acids. The V and J ends lost 0 bases and 10 bases respectively, with 4 bases between them. The CDR3 DNA is TGCGCCAGCAGTGAGTCCAGATCACCCCTCCACTTT. The encoded protein is CASSESRSPLHF.

This clonotype has ten or more counts. The V call is TRBV29-1, the J call TRBJ1-5, with D tentatively TRBD1 (6 bases). The length of the CDR3 is 13 residues. Germline values: CDR1 SQVTM, CDR2 ANQGSEA. In DNA, the CDR3 is TGCGCTACTCAGGGGTTAGGCAATCAGCCCCAGCATTTT. This codes for CATQGLGNQPQHF.

This clonotype was detected many times. This chain links TRBV28 with TRBJ2-7, with D perhaps given as TRBD1 or TRBD2 (6 bases each). The CDR3 consists of 12 residues. CDR1 and CDR2 (germline): MDHEN, SYDVKM. V lost 7 bases, J lost 7 bases, and 14 bases lay in between. The CDR3 spells CASTSRGREQYF. The CDR3 DNA follows: TGTGCCAGCACCTCACGGGGGCGGGAGCAGTACTTC.

This clonotype was counted once. A much larger clone differs by one base, so this may be a read error. The chain joins TRBV7-9 to TRBJ1-5, with D hard to call. V was pared by 2 bases and J by 3 bases, with 5 bases between. Germline V gene sequence: CDR1 SEHNR, CDR2 FQNEAQ (reference sequence). The CDR3 loop spans 13 amino acids. The CDR3 loop is CASSLCANQPQHF. CDR3 coding DNA: TGTGCCAGCAGCTTATGTGCCAATCAGCCCCAGCATTTT. Together with reference TRBV7-9 and TRBJ1-5, the CDR3 gives the full variable domain: DTGVSQNPRHKITKRGQNVTFRCDPISEHNRLYWYRQTLGQGPEFLTYFQNEAQLEKSRLLSDRFSAERPKGSFSTLEIQRTEQGDSAMYLCASSLCANQPQHFGDGTRLSIL.

This clonotype was observed a few times. The genes are TRBV29-1 and TRBJ2-1, with D possibly being TRBD2 (6 bases). V was shortened by 4 bases and J by 9 bases, with 16 bases between the two germline ends. CDR1 is SQVTM and CDR2 is ANQGSEA in the germline V gene. The CDR3 runs to 13 residues. The CDR3 here is CSVGNLASAEQFF. DNA of the CDR3: TGCAGCGTTGGAAACCTTGCTAGCGCTGAGCAGTTCTTC.